Below, 4 T cell receptor beta chains from the same sample are listed, as sequenced in a study of identical twins. TCRdb processed the 5' RACE reads anew with MiXCR; each CDR3 protein has one entry. Counted here are roughly 690,000 distinct CDR3 sequences, 5.5% to 6.5% occurring once; the ten biggest clones make up roughly 1.6%. Source material: naive T cells sorted from blood. These receptor sequences come from a man aged 18 to 30 in good health.

The V gene is TRBV6-1, the J gene TRBJ1-1; perhaps TRBD1 as D (5 bases). V was cut by 6 bases and J by 3 bases, with 14 bases left in between. CDR1 is MNHNS, CDR2 SASEGT, per germline. The CDR3 is made up of 14 amino acids. CDR3 in DNA: TGTGCCAGCAGCATGGAGAGAGGGGACACTGAAGCTTTCTTT. It yields the protein CASSMERGDTEAFF.

For the CDR3, the DNA is TGCGCCAGCAGCCCCTCGAGCTTCGGGACACCTTCCTACGAGCAGTACTTC. It encodes CASSPSSFGTPSYEQYF. The rearrangement uses TRBV5-1 and TRBJ2-7; TRBD1 is a possible D gene (6 bases). The germline gives CDR1 SGHRS, CDR2 YFSETQ. The CDR3 runs to 17 residues. V was pared by 4 bases and J by 1 base, with 21 bases between.

The chain combines TRBV20-1 with TRBJ2-1; 10 bases match TRBD2. Germline values: CDR1 DFQATT, CDR2 SNEGSKA (reference sequence). This CDR3 is 14 amino acids long. With V trimmed by 1 base and J by 8 bases, 5 bases remained unmatched. CDR3 DNA: TGCAGTGCTAGAGCAAGCGGGAGGGGGCATGAGCAGTTCTTC. This translates into CSARASGRGHEQFF.

This clonotype was counted only a few times. This chain joins TRBV5-1 and TRBJ2-5, with TRBD1 as a possible D gene (5 bases). CDR3 length: 13 residues. Trimming cost V 1 base and J 5 bases, with 9 bases left between them. Germline V gene sequence: CDR1 SGHRS, CDR2 YFSETQ. This CDR3 reads CASSLSRVETQYF. For the CDR3, the DNA is TGCGCCAGCAGCTTGTCCAGGGTGGAGACCCAGTACTTC.